This T cell receptor beta chain was retrieved from a study of shared clonotypes between healthy human individuals (TCRdb year 2020). As for the study more broadly: The cohort comprised a couple of women and a few men aged 18 to 49 years. Between about 0.8 and 9.5 billion PBMCs per donor were obtained by leukapheresis. To increase sequencing depth and limit assay-specific biases, TCR repertoire library preparation and sequencing were carried out by different laboratories using diverse techniques. The study deeply sequenced blood TCR repertoires of five healthy adults to estimate repertoire size and the extent of clonotype sharing between individuals. The full study reports these points: Sampling was limited to blood, and TCR repertoires in tissue likely differ from TCR repertoires in blood. Pairwise subsampling indicated that sequencing depth was expected to affect the degree of clonotype sharing among donors. Because the study included only a small number of donors, the genetic and exposure-history diversity represented was limited.

The donors were healthy, HIV-negative adults with no recently reported acute infections or vaccinations. Only Caucasian adults living in Nashville, Tennessee, USA were represented among the donors. For unsorted samples, tens of millions of PBMCs were counted, and genomic DNA was extracted using the QIAamp DNA Blood Mini kit. Blood was collected by leukapheresis, and PBMCs were isolated by Ficoll-Histopaque density gradient centrifugation and then cryopreserved in liquid nitrogen vapor phase. Trimmed from V: 5 bases; trimmed from J: 3 bases; junction bases lacking a gene match: 9. Reading the germline V gene gives CDR1 SGHAT and CDR2 FQNNGV. The CDR3 runs 17 residues from the cysteine to the phenylalanine. The sequence is cut down to CDR3 DNA, 51 bases in frame from base 1. Using the deep immunoSEQ assay, multiplex PCR amplified TCR CDR3 regions from genomic DNA. Extracted genomic DNA from each cell subset was spread evenly across all wells of several immunoSEQ 96-well plates, with each plate serving as a replicate. Each replicate PCR for unsorted PBMC received 300 to 350 ng genomic DNA, equal to about 30,000 T cell genomes. Ten immunoSEQ deep assay plates were used to sequence unsorted PBMC genomic DNA. Purified libraries were quantified with a Qubit 3.0 fluorometer, sized on a Bioanalyzer 2100, and re-quantified with the KAPA Library Quantification kit. Each immunoSEQ 96-well plate was sequenced on its own single-read 150-cycle Illumina NextSeq 550 flow cell. The authors processed their data as follows. Because only junctional sequences without quality scores were contained in the immunoSEQ output, filtering matching that applied to full-length reads could not be performed. Sequences were annotated with PyIR, a Python wrapper for IgBLAST v1.9, using IMGT germline references to assign V/J genes and CDR3. Any read was removed if the V/J assignment was weak (E-value above 1e-6), the CDR3 was missing, or the read contained stop codons, out-of-frame junctions, or ambiguous translated residues. V3J clonotypes were defined as sequences sharing the same inferred V gene, J gene, and CDR3 amino acid sequence. Percentage overlap between repertoires was calculated by dividing the number of shared unique clonotypes by the size of the smaller repertoire. Richness of each repertoire was evaluated using RTK rarefaction, the Chao1 estimator, and Recon v2.1 estimates of unobserved clonotypes. TCRdb carries this immuneACCESS record with in-frame sequences only. Its versions omit some clonotypes, under half of them owing to an unresolved V gene in the studies checked, with the rest unexplained. That table supplies the V and J calls and clone size; D and trimming were determined from the DNA. The sample table holds approximately 500,000 clones, of which more than 65% were seen once. Of the sample, 10% to 15% is held by the ten largest clones.

A remark on this clone: This receptor's antigen is unknown. No base-level quality is on record; no much larger clone is a single base apart.

The sequence is built from TRBV11-2 and TRBJ2-3; 12 bases in between match TRBD2. Sequencing was performed on PBMCs. This TCR derives from a woman in her thirties or forties in good health. Some clones in this sample may be carry-over from other donors' samples. The DNA sequence is as follows: TGTGCCAGCAGCACCACACTAGCGGGAGGTGGGACAGATACGCAGTATTTT. Its protein is CASSTTLAGGGTDTQYF.